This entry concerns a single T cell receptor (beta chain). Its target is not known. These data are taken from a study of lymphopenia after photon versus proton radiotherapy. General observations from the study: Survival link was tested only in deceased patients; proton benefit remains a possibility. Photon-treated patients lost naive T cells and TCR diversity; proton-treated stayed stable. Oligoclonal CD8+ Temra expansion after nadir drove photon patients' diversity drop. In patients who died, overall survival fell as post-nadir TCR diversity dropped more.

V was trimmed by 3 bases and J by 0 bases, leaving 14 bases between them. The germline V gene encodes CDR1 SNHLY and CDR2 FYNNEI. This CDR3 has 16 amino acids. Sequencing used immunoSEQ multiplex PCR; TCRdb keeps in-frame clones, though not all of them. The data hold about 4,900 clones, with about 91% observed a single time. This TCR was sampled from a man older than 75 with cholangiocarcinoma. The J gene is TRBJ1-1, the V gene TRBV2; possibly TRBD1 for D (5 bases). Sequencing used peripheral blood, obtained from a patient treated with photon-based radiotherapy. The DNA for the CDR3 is TGTGCCAGCAGTGACCAGGGACTTCGCATGAACACTGAAGCTTTCTTT. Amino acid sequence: CASSDQGLRMNTEAFF. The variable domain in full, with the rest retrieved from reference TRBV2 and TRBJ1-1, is EPEVTQTPSHQVTQMGQEVILRCVPISNHLYFYWYRQILGQKVEFLVSFYNNEISEKSEIFDDQFSVERPDGSNFTLKIRSTKLEDSAMYFCASSDQGLRMNTEAFFGQGTRLTVV.